Below, 22 T cell receptor beta chains from the same sample are listed, as sequenced in a study of blood T cell repertoires in COVID-19. Sequencing was performed with immunoSEQ multiplex PCR; in TCRdb, only in-frame clones are kept and a portion is missing. The sample carries about 150,000 clones, roughly four fifths recorded once. Sequencing was performed on peripheral blood. These TCRs come from a human donor with acute or convalescent COVID-19. The donor label of this sample is uncertain.

This chain links TRBV2 with TRBJ1-2; D might be TRBD1 (6 bases). In germline, CDR1 is SNHLY, CDR2 FYNNEI. The V gene lost 11 bases and the J gene lost 4 bases, with 20 bases spanning the gap. The CDR3 is 14 amino acids. CDR3 residues: CAGSRGGAFYGYTF. DNA for the CDR3: TGTGCCGGGAGCAGGGGAGGGGCTTTCTATGGCTACACCTTC.

The chain uses TRBV7-2 and TRBJ1-2, with D hard to call. CDR3 length: 15 residues. V was pared by 2 bases and J by 4 bases, with 14 bases between. The germline gives CDR1 SGHTA, CDR2 FQGNSA. In DNA, the CDR3 is TGTGCCAGCAGCTTATTGGGTGGGCCTCCCTATGGCTACACCTTC. Translating it yields CASSLLGGPPYGYTF.

Written as DNA, the CDR3 is TGTGCCAGCAGTTCCCCCTTCGTCAGAGGGCTTGGAAACACCATATATTTT. Amino acids: CASSSPFVRGLGNTIYF. The chain joins TRBV28 to TRBJ1-3, with D unclear. Trimming took 4 bases from V and 3 from J, leaving 19 bases between them. The CDR3 totals 17 residues. The V gene's germline CDR1 is MDHEN and CDR2 SYDVKM.

The chain links TRBV4-2 to TRBJ1-1, with D possibly TRBD1 on 6 matching bases. Trimming left V 4 bases short and J 4 bases short, with 13 bases between. Germline loops: CDR1 LGHNA, CDR2 YNFKEQ. CDR3 length: 14 residues. This CDR3 reads CASSPQGKSTEAFF. The CDR3 DNA is TGTGCCAGCAGCCCTCAGGGGAAGAGCACTGAAGCTTTCTTT.

This rearrangement joins TRBV29-1 to TRBJ2-6; tentatively, D is TRBD1 (7 bases). The germline V gene has CDR1 SQVTM and CDR2 ANQGSEA. Trimming shortened V by 2 bases and J by 1 base, and 15 bases separated the two germline ends. The CDR3 is 17 amino acids. The CDR3 region is CSVEIWAGGSGANVLTF. In nucleotides, the CDR3 is TGCAGCGTTGAAATCTGGGCAGGGGGGTCTGGGGCCAACGTCCTGACTTTC.

The V gene is TRBV19, the J gene TRBJ1-2; TRBD1 aligns across 7 bases. Trimming removed 8 bases from V and 0 bases from J; junction bases left unmatched: 21. The CDR3 loop spans 19 amino acids. The germline V gene has CDR1 LNHDA and CDR2 SQIVND (reference sequence). The CDR3 DNA reads as TGTGCCAGTCGGCGAGGGACCGAGACAGGGTCCCCGACTAACTATGGCTACACCTTC. Residues: CASRRGTETGSPTNYGYTF.

The rearrangement joins TRBV6-5 to TRBJ2-1, with 16 bases aligning to TRBD2. V dropped 11 bases and J dropped 10; count of bases not matched to a gene: 11. Germline CDR1 reads MNHEY; CDR2 reads SVGAGI. This CDR3 has 15 amino acids. DNA for the CDR3: TGTGCCGTCCCTAAGGGACTAGCGGGGGGGTCGGAGCAGTTCTTC. It specifies CAVPKGLAGGSEQFF.

This clone appeared a single time. This chain links TRBV5-1 with TRBJ2-7, with a possible D match to TRBD1 (6 bases). The CDR3 has 13 residues. V lost 5 bases, J lost 0 bases, and 9 bases lay in between. CDR1 is SGHRS, CDR2 YFSETQ, per germline. CDR3 bases: TGCGCCAGCAGGAGGGACATCTCCTACGAGCAGTACTTC. Its translation is CASRRDISYEQYF.

This rearrangement joins TRBV9 to TRBJ1-6, with D uncertain. V was cut by 3 bases and J by 8 bases, with 15 bases left in between. The length of the CDR3 is 15 residues. Germline lookup yields CDR1 SGDLS and CDR2 YYNGEE. The CDR3 nucleotides read TGTGCCAGCAGCGCTGCGGGAGAGGGATATTCACCCCTCCACTTT. Translating it yields CASSAAGEGYSPLHF.

The chain recombines TRBV7-9 with TRBJ2-2, with 7 positions matching TRBD1. Germline V gene lookup returns CDR1 SEHNR and CDR2 FQNEAQ (reference sequence). The CDR3 contains 15 residues. J gave up 5 bases and V 5 bases, and 8 bases lay outside the gene matches. The CDR3 sequence is CASSHGTVTTGELFF. CDR3 nucleotide sequence: TGTGCCAGCAGCCACGGGACAGTAACTACCGGGGAGCTGTTTTTT.

The chain's CDR3 is CASSPGFSGNTIYF. CDR3 nucleotide sequence: TGTGCCAGCAGCCCGGGGTTTTCCGGAAACACCATATATTTT. This chain links TRBV3-1 (or the pseudogene TRBV3-2) with TRBJ1-3; D call uncertain. The CDR3 spans 14 residues. Germline V gene data show CDR1 as LGHDT and CDR2 as YNNKEL (reference sequence). V gave up 4 bases and J gave up 4 bases, with 11 bases separating them.

In its sample, this clone was seen a few times. V usage is TRBV28 and J usage is TRBJ1-2; D is unclear. Germline CDR1 is MDHEN and CDR2 is SYDVKM. The V gene lost 2 bases and the J gene lost 1 base, with 5 bases spanning the gap. CDR3 length equals 13 residues. CDR3 loop: CASSLGLNYGYTF. In DNA, the CDR3 is TGTGCCAGCAGTTTAGGACTTAACTATGGCTACACCTTC.

The chain combines TRBV6-5 with TRBJ1-5; the match to TRBD1 covers 7 bases. This CDR3 is 15 amino acids long. Germline V CDR1 and CDR2: MNHEY, SVGAGI. V was pared by 5 bases and J by 4 bases, with 8 bases of the junction left unmatched. CDR3 coding DNA: TGTGCCAGCAGTATCGCTCCGGGACAGAATCAGCCCCAGCATTTT. It encodes CASSIAPGQNQPQHF.

The rearrangement links TRBV19 to TRBJ2-3; 9 bases are a match to TRBD2. CDR3 length: 16 amino acids. V dropped 7 bases and J dropped 4; count of bases not matched to a gene: 12. The germline V gene has CDR1 LNHDA and CDR2 SQIVND (reference sequence). As DNA, the CDR3 is TGTGCCAGTACCCACGGCCCTCGCGGGGGGGCAGATACGCAGTATTTT. It yields the protein CASTHGPRGGADTQYF. Complete variable domain (other parts from reference TRBV19 and TRBJ2-3): DGGITQSPKYLFRKEGQNVTLSCEQNLNHDAMYWYRQDPGQGLRLIYYSQIVNDFQKGDIAEGYSVSREKKESFPLTVTSAQKNPTAFYLCASTHGPRGGADTQYFGPGTRLTVL.

V gene TRBV4-2 combines with J gene TRBJ1-5; D call uncertain. Trimming pared 4 bases from V and 4 bases from J, leaving 8 bases between. CDR3 length: 13 residues. Germline values: CDR1 LGHNA, CDR2 YNFKEQ. CDR3: CASSPGGNQPQHF. CDR3 DNA sequence: TGTGCCAGCAGCCCCGGAGGGAATCAGCCCCAGCATTTT.

This chain connects TRBV9 to TRBJ2-6; 7 bases fit TRBD1. V lost 3 bases and J lost 2; bases outside the gene matches: 2. The CDR3 sequence is 15 residues long. The germline V gene encodes CDR1 SGDLS and CDR2 YYNGEE. The CDR3 reads CASSDQGAGANVLTF. Written as DNA, the CDR3 is TGTGCCAGCAGCGACCAGGGGGCTGGGGCCAACGTCCTGACTTTC.

This chain joins TRBV7-9 and TRBJ2-5, with D uncertain. The CDR3 totals 14 residues. Looked up from germline, CDR1 is SEHNR and CDR2 is FQNEAQ (reference sequence). The V and J ends lost 3 bases and 4 bases respectively, with 12 bases between them. The CDR3 protein is CASSFSLVGETQYF. The CDR3 nucleotides read TGTGCCAGCAGCTTCTCTCTAGTAGGAGAGACCCAGTACTTC.

The rearrangement joins TRBV3-1 (or the pseudogene TRBV3-2) to TRBJ1-4; 9 nucleotides agree with TRBD1. The V gene's germline CDR1 is LGHDT and CDR2 YNNKEL (reference sequence). V lost 5 bases and J lost 5; bases outside the gene matches: 3. CDR3 length: 14 amino acids. As DNA, the CDR3 is TGTGCCAGCAGCTCCGGGACAGGGAATGAAAAACTGTTTTTT. The encoded protein is CASSSGTGNEKLFF.

J is TRBJ1-6 and V is TRBV7-9, with no clear D. V lost 1 base and J 10 bases, leaving 11 bases between the germline ends. The CDR3 length is 14 residues. CDR1 and CDR2 (germline): SEHNR, FQNEAQ (reference sequence). CDR3 bases: TGTGCCAGCAGCTTAGAAGGCAGGAACTCACCCCTCCACTTT. Protein sequence: CASSLEGRNSPLHF.

The rearrangement links TRBV19 to TRBJ1-1; the match to TRBD1 covers 9 bases. Germline loops: CDR1 LNHDA, CDR2 SQIVND (reference sequence). V shed 11 bases, J shed 6 bases, and the junction held 16 bases outside the gene matches. The CDR3 runs 15 residues. CDR3 DNA sequence: TGTGCCGCCCGGGACAGGGATCCAGGGTTTCCTGAAGCTTTCTTT. It encodes CAARDRDPGFPEAFF.

The chain recombines TRBV15 with TRBJ1-1, with a weak D call TRBD1 (6 bases). Germline CDR1 LNHNV, CDR2 YYDKDF (reference sequence). This CDR3 has 16 amino acids. V lost 0 bases and J lost 1, with 12 bases in between. In DNA, the CDR3 is TGTGCCACCAGCAGAGATCTCGCCAGGGGGAACACTGAAGCTTTCTTT. Protein product: CATSRDLARGNTEAFF.

This chain connects TRBV19 to TRBJ2-1; a possible D gene is TRBD1 (8 bases). The CDR3 is 16 amino acids. Germline V gene sequence: CDR1 LNHDA, CDR2 SQIVND (reference sequence). V gave up 5 bases and J gave up 2 bases, with 16 bases separating them. DNA of the CDR3: TGTGCCAGTAGTGCCATAACAGGGGGGGCCTACAATGAGCAGTTCTTC. Its translation is CASSAITGGAYNEQFF.